This T cell receptor (beta chain) was documented in a study of CD8 T cells in Susac syndrome. Roughly 0.45 to 1 ug RNA was reverse transcribed with random hexamers. immunoSEQ multiplex PCR amplified TCR beta CDR3 across 54 Vbeta, 13 Jbeta. TCRdb redid the calling of the immunoSEQ multiplex PCR reads with MiXCR, one entry per CDR3 protein. In the table there are 200,000 to 250,000 distinct CDR3 sequences, about 94% of which are singletons. The germline V and J ends were trimmed by 5 bases and 0 bases, with 11 bases remaining between them. This CDR3 has 15 residues. Sequencing of TCR beta covered CD8+ and CD4+ T cells obtained from blood. Negative isolation yielded the CD8+ and CD4+ T cells, while FACS enriched the TEMRA cells.

V and J are TRBV12-3 or TRBV12-4 and TRBJ1-5; maybe TRBD1 (6 bases). Input material: CD4+ T cells from PBMCs. This TCR came from a human donor with multiple sclerosis. CDR3 amino acids: CASSRTEYSNQPQHF. CDR3 DNA sequence: TGTGCCAGCAGTCGGACAGAGTATAGCAATCAGCCCCAGCATTTT.